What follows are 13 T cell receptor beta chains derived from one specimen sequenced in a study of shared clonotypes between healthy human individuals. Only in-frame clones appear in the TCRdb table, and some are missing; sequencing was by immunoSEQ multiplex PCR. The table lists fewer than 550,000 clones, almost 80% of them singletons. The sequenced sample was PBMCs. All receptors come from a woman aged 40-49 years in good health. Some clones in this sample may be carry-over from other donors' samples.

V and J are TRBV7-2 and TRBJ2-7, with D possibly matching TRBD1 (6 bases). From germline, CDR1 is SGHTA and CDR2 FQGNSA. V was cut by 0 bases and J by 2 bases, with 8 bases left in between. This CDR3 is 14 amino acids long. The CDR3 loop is CASSLAGQAYEQYF. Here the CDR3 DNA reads TGTGCCAGCAGCTTAGCGGGACAAGCCTACGAGCAGTACTTC.

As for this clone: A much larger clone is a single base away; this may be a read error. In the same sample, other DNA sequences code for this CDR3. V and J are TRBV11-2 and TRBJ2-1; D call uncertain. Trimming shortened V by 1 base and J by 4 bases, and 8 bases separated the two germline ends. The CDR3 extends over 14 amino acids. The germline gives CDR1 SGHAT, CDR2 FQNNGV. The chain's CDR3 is CASSLGGQYNEQFF. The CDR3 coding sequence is TGTGCCAGCAGCTTAGGGGGTCAGTACAATGAGCAGTTCTTC.

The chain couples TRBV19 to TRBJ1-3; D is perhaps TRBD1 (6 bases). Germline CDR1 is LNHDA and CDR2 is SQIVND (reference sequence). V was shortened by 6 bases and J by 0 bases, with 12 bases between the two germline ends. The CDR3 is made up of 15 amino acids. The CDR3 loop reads CASSPGALSGNTIYF. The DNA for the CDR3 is TGTGCCAGTAGCCCGGGGGCCCTCTCTGGAAACACCATATATTTT.

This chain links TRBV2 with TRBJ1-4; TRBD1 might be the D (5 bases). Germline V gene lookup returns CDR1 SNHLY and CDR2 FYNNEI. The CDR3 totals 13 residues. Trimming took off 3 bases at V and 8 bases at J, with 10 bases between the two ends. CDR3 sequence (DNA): TGTGCCAGCAGTGAGGGGGGTAGAGAAAAACTGTTTTTT. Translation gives CASSEGGREKLFF.

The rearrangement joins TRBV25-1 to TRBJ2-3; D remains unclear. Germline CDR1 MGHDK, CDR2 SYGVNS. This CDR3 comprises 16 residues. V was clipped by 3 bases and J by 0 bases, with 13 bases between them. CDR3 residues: CASSDPTRSSTDTQYF. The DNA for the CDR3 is TGTGCCAGCAGTGACCCTACCCGGTCCAGCACAGATACGCAGTATTTT.

The CDR3 bases are TGTGCCAGCAGCTTGAATACACAGGGGCTGGGGGTCTACAATGAGCAGTTCTTC. Encoded protein: CASSLNTQGLGVYNEQFF. V is TRBV13 and J is TRBJ2-1, with 7 bases that match TRBD1. With 3 bases clipped from V and 3 bases from J, the junction kept 14 bases outside the gene matches. The CDR3 is 18 residues long. Looked up from germline, CDR1 is PRHDT and CDR2 is FYEKMQ (reference sequence).

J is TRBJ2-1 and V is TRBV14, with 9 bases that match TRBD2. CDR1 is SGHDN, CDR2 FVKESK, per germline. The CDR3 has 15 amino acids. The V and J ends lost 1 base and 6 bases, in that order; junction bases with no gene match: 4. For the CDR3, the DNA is TGTGCCAGCAGCCAAGCCCTAGCGGGAACCAATGAGCAGTTCTTC. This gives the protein CASSQALAGTNEQFF.

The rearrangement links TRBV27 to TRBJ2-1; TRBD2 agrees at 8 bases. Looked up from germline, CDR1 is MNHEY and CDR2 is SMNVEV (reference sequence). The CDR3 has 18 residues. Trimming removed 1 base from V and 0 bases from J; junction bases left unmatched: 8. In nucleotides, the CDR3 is TGTGCCAGCAGTTTATTCTTGGAGCGGGAGAGCTCCTACAATGAGCAGTTCTTC. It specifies CASSLFLERESSYNEQFF.

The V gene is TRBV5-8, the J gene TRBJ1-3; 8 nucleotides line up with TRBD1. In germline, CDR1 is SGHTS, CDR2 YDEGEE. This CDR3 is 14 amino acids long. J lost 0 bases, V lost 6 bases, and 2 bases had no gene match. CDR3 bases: TGTGCCAGCACCAGGGGGCTCTCTGGAAACACCATATATTTT. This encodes CASTRGLSGNTIYF.

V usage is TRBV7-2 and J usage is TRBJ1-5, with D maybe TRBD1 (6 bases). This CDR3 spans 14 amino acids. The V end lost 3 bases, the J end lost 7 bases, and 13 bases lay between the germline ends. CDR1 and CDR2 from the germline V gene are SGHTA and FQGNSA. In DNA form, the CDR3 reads TGTGCCAGCAGCTTTACGGGGGCAGGGCAGCCCCAGCATTTT. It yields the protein CASSFTGAGQPQHF.

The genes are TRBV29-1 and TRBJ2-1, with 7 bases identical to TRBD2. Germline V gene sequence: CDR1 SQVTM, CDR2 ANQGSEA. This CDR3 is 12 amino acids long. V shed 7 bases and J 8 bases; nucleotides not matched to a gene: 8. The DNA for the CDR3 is TGCAGCGGGTGGGGAGGGGTCGATGAGCAGTTCTTC. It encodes CSGWGGVDEQFF.

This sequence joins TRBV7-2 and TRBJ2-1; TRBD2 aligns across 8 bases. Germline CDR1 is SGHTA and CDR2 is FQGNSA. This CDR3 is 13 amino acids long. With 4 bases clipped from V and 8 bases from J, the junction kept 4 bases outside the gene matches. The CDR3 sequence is CASSWSGSHEQFF. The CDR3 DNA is TGTGCCAGCAGCTGGAGCGGGAGCCATGAGCAGTTCTTC.

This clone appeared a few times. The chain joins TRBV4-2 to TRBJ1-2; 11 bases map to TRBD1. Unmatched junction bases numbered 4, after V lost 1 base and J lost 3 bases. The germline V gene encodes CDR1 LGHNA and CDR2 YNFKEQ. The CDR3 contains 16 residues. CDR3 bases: TGTGCCAGCAGCCAAGGTGTGGGACAGGGGGACTATGGCTACACCTTC. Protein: CASSQGVGQGDYGYTF.